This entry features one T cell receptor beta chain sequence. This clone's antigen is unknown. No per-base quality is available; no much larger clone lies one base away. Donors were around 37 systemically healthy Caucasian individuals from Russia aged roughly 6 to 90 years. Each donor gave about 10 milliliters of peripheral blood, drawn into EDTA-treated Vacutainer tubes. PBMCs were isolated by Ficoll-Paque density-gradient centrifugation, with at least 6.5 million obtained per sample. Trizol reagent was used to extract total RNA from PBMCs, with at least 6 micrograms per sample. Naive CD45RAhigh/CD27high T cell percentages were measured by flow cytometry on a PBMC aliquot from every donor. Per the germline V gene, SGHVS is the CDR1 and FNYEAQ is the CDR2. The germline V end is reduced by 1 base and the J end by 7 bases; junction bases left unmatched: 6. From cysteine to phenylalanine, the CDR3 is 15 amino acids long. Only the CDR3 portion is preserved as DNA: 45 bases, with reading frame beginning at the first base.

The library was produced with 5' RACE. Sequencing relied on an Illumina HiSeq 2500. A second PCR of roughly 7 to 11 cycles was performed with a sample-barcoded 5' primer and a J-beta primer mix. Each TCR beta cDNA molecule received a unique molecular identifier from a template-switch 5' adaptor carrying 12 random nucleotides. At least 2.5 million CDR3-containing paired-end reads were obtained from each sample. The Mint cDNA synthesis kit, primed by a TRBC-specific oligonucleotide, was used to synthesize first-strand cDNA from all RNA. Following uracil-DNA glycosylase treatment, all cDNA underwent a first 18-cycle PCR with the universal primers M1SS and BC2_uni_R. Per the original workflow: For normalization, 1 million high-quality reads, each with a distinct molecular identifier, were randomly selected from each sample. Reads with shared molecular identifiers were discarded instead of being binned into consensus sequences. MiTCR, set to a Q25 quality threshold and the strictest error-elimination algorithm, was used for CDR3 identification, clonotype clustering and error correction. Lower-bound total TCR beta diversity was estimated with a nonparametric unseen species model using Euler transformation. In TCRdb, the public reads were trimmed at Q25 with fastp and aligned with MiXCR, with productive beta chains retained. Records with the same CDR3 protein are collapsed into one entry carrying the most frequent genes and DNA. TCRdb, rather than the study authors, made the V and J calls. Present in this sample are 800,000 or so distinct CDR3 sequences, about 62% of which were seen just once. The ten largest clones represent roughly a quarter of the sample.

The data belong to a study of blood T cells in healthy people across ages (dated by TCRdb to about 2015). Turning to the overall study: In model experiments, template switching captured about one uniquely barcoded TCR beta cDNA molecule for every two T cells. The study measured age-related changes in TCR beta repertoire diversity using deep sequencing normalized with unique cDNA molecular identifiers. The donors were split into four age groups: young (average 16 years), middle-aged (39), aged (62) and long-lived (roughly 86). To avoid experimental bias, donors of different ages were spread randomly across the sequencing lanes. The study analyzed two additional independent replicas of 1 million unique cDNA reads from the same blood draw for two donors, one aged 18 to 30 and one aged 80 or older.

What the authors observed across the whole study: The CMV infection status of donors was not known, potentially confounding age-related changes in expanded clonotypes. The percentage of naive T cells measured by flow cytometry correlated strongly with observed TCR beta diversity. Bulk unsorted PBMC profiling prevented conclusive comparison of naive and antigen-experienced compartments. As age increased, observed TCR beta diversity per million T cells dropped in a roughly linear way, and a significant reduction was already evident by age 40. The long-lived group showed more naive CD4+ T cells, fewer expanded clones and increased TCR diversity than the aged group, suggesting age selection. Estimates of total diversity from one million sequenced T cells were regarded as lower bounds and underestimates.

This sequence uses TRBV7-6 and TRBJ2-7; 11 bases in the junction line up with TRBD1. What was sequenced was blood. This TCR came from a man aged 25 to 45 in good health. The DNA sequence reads TGTGCCAGCAGCTTAGACGGACAGGGGGCGGGAGAGCAGTACTTC. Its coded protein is CASSLDGQGAGEQYF.